This TCR beta chain was recorded in a study of blood T cell repertoires in COVID-19. About the study: Samples representing acute and convalescent COVID-19 were sourced from the United States, Italy and Spain.

Clones were sequenced by immunoSEQ multiplex PCR, and TCRdb holds only the in-frame ones, with some missing. The sample includes 120,000 to 150,000 clones, roughly nine tenths of them seen just once. Germline lookup yields CDR1 SGHNT and CDR2 YYREEE (reference sequence). This CDR3 comprises 13 residues. After removal of 3 bases from V and 0 bases from J, the junction contained 0 bases not matched to a gene. The specimen sequenced was peripheral blood. The chain recombines TRBV5-4 with TRBJ2-7, with 7 bases lining up with TRBD1. The receptor was isolated from a woman aged 60-75 years with active COVID-19. The CDR3 protein is CASSWTGSYEQYF. The CDR3 region has the DNA TGTGCCAGCAGCTGGACAGGCTCCTACGAGCAGTACTTC.